A selection of T cell receptor beta chains follows, all from one sample in a study of graft-versus-host responses after intestinal transplantation. Sequencing was performed with immunoSEQ multiplex PCR; in TCRdb, only in-frame clones are kept and a portion is missing. Here the sample spans around 21,000 clones, about 45% being singletons. The sample in question was alloreactive CD8+ T cells from a mixed lymphocyte reaction culture, obtained before transplantation. Receptors were obtained from a human patient who was an organ donor for intestinal transplantation. CDR3s include the opening cysteine and the closing phenylalanine or tryptophan. Each record gives: D gene, clone size, J gene, V gene, CDR3 protein, CDR3 DNA. The D gene is left open where the match is weak. Clone size, where shown, is once, few, many, or a class for clones that have expanded.

>NA|few|TRBJ1-1|TRBV18
CASSPGLPRTEAFF
TGTGCCAGCTCACCCGGACTGCCCCGGACTGAAGCTTTCTTT
>NA|NA|TRBJ2-7|TRBV7-8
CASSLAPAYEQYF
TGTGCCAGCAGCTTAGCCCCAGCCTACGAGCAGTACTTC
>TRBD1|few|TRBJ2-1|TRBV5-6
CASSFTGGNEQFF
TGTGCCAGCAGCTTTACAGGGGGGAATGAGCAGTTCTTC
>NA|few|TRBJ2-7|TRBV5-6
CASSRSPPGWRAYEQYF
TGTGCCAGCAGCCGCTCCCCCCCGGGATGGAGGGCCTACGAGCAGTACTTC
>NA|NA|TRBJ2-5|TRBV7-9
CASSPARAPRRETQYF
TGTGCCAGCAGCCCCGCGAGAGCCCCGAGGAGAGAGACCCAGTACTTC
>NA|NA|TRBJ2-3|TRBV20-1
CSAHTDTQYF
TGCAGTGCCCACACAGATACGCAGTATTTT
>TRBD2|few|TRBJ2-1|TRBV9
CASSVGVLLAGVDEQFF
TGTGCCAGCAGCGTAGGAGTCCTGCTAGCGGGGGTGGATGAGCAGTTCTTC
>NA|medium-sized|TRBJ2-2|TRBV7-3
CASSPLGSGELFF
TGTGCCAGCAGCCCATTAGGGTCCGGGGAGCTGTTTTTT
>NA|NA|TRBJ1-1|TRBV11-2
CASSHMNTEAFF
TGTGCCAGCAGTCATATGAACACTGAAGCTTTCTTT
>TRBD1|medium-sized|TRBJ2-7|TRBV4-1
CASSHRGYNEQYF
TGCGCCAGCAGTCACAGGGGTTACAACGAGCAGTACTTC
>TRBD2|NA|TRBJ2-1|TRBV13
CASSLLAGPPGEQFF
TGTGCCAGCAGCTTACTAGCGGGGCCACCGGGTGAGCAGTTCTTC
>NA|NA|TRBJ2-1|TRBV7-9
CASSLGMTVYNEQFF
TGTGCCAGCAGCTTAGGGATGACAGTCTACAATGAGCAGTTCTTC
>NA|NA|TRBJ1-1|TRBV4-1
CASSQVGTNTEAFF
TGCGCCAGCAGCCAAGTTGGAACGAACACTGAAGCTTTCTTT